A single sample gave rise to the 30 T cell receptor beta chains below, sequenced in a study of identical twins. TCRdb ran MiXCR on the 5' RACE reads and lists one entry per CDR3 protein. The profile covers 550,000 to 700,000 distinct CDR3 sequences, with approximately 22% appearing a single time and 4.3% taken by the ten largest. These sequences were also reported in another study, on T cells expressing NK-cell markers.

Sequenced material: PBMCs. These receptors were obtained from a woman between 18 and 29 years old in good health.

This clonotype appeared many times. The chain couples TRBV6-5 to TRBJ1-1; 10 bases line up with TRBD1. Germline-derived CDR1 and CDR2 are MNHEY and SVGAGI. The V and J ends lost 0 bases and 8 bases, in that order; junction bases with no gene match: 9. The CDR3 length is 16 residues. The CDR3, as DNA: TGTGCCAGCAGTTACTCTTACGGGACAGGGGATTACGAAGCTTTCTTT. This codes for CASSYSYGTGDYEAFF.

This chain joins TRBV7-2 and TRBJ2-5; TRBD2 agrees at 13 bases. There are 15 residues in the CDR3. Per the germline V gene, CDR1 is SGHTA and CDR2 is FQGNSA. The junction had 3 bases not matched to a gene; V was cut back by 5 bases and J by 3 bases. The CDR3 loop is CASSRGLAGEETQYF. Here the CDR3 DNA reads TGTGCCAGCAGCAGAGGACTAGCGGGAGAAGAGACCCAGTACTTC.

This clonotype showed up just a few times. The chain carries TRBV15 and TRBJ2-7; no definite D call. Between the trimmed V and J ends, which lost 1 base and 3 bases, there was a span of 13 bases. The germline gives CDR1 LNHNV, CDR2 YYDKDF (reference sequence). This CDR3 contains 15 residues. CDR3 bases: TGTGCCACCAGCAGAGGAGCAGAACCCAACTACGAGCAGTACTTC. It codes for CATSRGAEPNYEQYF.

CDR3 protein: CASSLVFPGYGYTF. The CDR3 DNA follows: TGTGCCAGCAGCTTAGTGTTTCCCGGATATGGCTACACCTTC. The chain employs TRBV7-2 and TRBJ1-2; D unclear. V lost 1 base, J lost 5 bases, and 11 bases lay in between. CDR1 is SGHTA, CDR2 FQGNSA, per germline. This CDR3 spans 14 amino acids.

This clonotype came up a few times. The chain combines TRBV5-1 with TRBJ2-3; 7 bases map to TRBD1. J lost 0 bases, V lost 3 bases, and 10 bases had no gene match. Germline V gene data show CDR1 as SGHRS and CDR2 as YFSETQ. The CDR3 totals 17 residues. CDR3 in amino acids: CASSSNRGQTSTDTQYF. The CDR3 coding sequence is TGCGCCAGCAGCTCAAACAGGGGACAGACTAGCACAGATACGCAGTATTTT.

This chain links TRBV27 with TRBJ1-2, with D possibly TRBD1 on 5 matching bases. CDR1 MNHEY and CDR2 SMNVEV come from the germline V gene (reference sequence). V was cut by 8 bases and J by 4 bases, with 14 bases left in between. The CDR3 has 13 residues. This CDR3 reads CASRGGGFYGYTF. The CDR3 nucleotides are TGTGCCAGCCGGGGGGGAGGATTCTATGGCTACACCTTC.

This clonotype occurred a few times. The chain is built from TRBV20-1 and TRBJ1-2, with D unclear. With 7 bases removed from V and 8 bases from J, the gap between germline ends came to 14 bases. Germline V gene data show CDR1 as DFQATT and CDR2 as SNEGSKA (reference sequence). CDR3 length equals 11 residues. CDR3 coding DNA: TGCAGTGTCCCGGGAAGCTACGGCTACACCTTC. Translating gives CSVPGSYGYTF.

This clonotype has only a few counts. V is TRBV18 and J is TRBJ2-3; TRBD1 aligns across 7 bases. V shed 2 bases, J shed 1 base, and the junction held 6 bases outside the gene matches. The CDR3 covers 16 residues. Germline V lookup: CDR1 KGHSH, CDR2 LQKENI. The CDR3 DNA follows: TGTGCCAGCTCACCAACCTCTACAGGGGGCACAGATACGCAGTATTTT. This codes for CASSPTSTGGTDTQYF.

CDR3 in DNA: TGTGCCAGCAGCCAAGATCGTCAGACTCCCAAGTATTTT. It yields the protein CASSQDRQTPKYF. J is TRBJ2-3 and V is TRBV4-2; D uncertain. From germline, CDR1 is LGHNA and CDR2 YNFKEQ. Trimming stripped 0 bases from V and 13 bases from J, with 14 bases between. CDR3 length equals 13 residues.

This clonotype was seen at least ten times. The CDR3 nucleotides are TGTGCCAGCAGCCCGGGGGGGTATCAGCCCCAGCATTTT. This encodes CASSPGGYQPQHF. The chain combines TRBV7-8 with TRBJ1-5; D perhaps matches TRBD1 (5 bases). V was pared by 5 bases and J by 5 bases, with 10 bases between. This CDR3 is built from 13 residues. Germline values: CDR1 SGHVS, CDR2 FQNEAQ. Full variable domain (rest looked up from reference TRBV7-8 and TRBJ1-5): GAGVSQSPRYKVAKRGQDVALRCDPISGHVSLFWYQQALGQGPEFLTYFQNEAQLDKSGLPSDRFFAERPEGSVSTLKIQRTQQEDSAVYLCASSPGGYQPQHFGDGTRLSIL.

This clonotype occurred a few times. The chain is built from TRBV5-5 and TRBJ2-3, with D hard to call. CDR3 length equals 12 residues. Germline CDR1 and CDR2: SGHKS and YYEKEE (reference sequence). V was cut by 2 bases and J by 5 bases, with 6 bases left in between. CDR3 region: CASSFYRDTQYF. In DNA, the CDR3 is TGTGCCAGCAGCTTTTATAGAGATACGCAGTATTTT.

This clonotype has only a few counts. The rearrangement joins TRBV12-3 or TRBV12-4 to TRBJ1-5; D is undetermined. The V gene lost 1 base and the J gene lost 5 bases, with 6 bases spanning the gap. The CDR3 sequence is 13 residues long. The CDR3 nucleotides read TGTGCCAGCAGTTTAGGCAGATATCAGCCCCAGCATTTT. Protein sequence: CASSLGRYQPQHF.

The V call is TRBV7-8, the J call TRBJ2-7, with 11 bases identical to TRBD2. Germline loops: CDR1 SGHVS, CDR2 FQNEAQ. This CDR3 contains 15 residues. The ends lost 5 bases at V and 6 bases at J; junction bases unmatched: 9. This chain's CDR3 is CASSDTSGSDREQYF. In nucleotides, the CDR3 is TGTGCCAGCAGCGATACTAGCGGGAGCGATCGCGAGCAGTACTTC.

The genes are TRBV5-1 and TRBJ2-2; D is possibly TRBD2 (6 bases). Germline V lookup: CDR1 SGHRS, CDR2 YFSETQ. V lost 4 bases to trimming and J lost 6 bases, with 13 bases between them. The CDR3 contains 14 residues. The DNA of the CDR3 is TGCGCCAGCAGCGATGCAGGAGGGCCCGGGGAGCTGTTTTTT. Protein sequence: CASSDAGGPGELFF.

This clonotype was seen more than once but under ten times. This rearrangement joins TRBV6-1 to TRBJ2-3, with no clear D. The V end was cut by 6 bases, the J end by 1 base, with 11 bases between. Germline lookup yields CDR1 MNHNS and CDR2 SASEGT. This CDR3 is built from 14 residues. The CDR3 bases are TGTGCCAGCAGAGCCGGTCCCCGCACAGATACGCAGTATTTT. Translating gives CASRAGPRTDTQYF.

The rearrangement uses TRBV9 and TRBJ2-2, with unresolved D. V gave up 3 bases and J gave up 3 bases, with 6 bases separating them. Germline assignment: CDR1 SGDLS and CDR2 YYNGEE. The CDR3 is made up of 13 amino acids. The CDR3 DNA reads as TGTGCCAGCAGCGGGACCTACACCGGGGAGCTGTTTTTT. Protein product: CASSGTYTGELFF.

This clonotype occurred once. The rearrangement links TRBV7-1 to TRBJ1-2; tentative D call: TRBD1 (5 bases). TRBV7-1 is treated as an ORF (open reading frame) with a function not yet certain. CDR3 size: 14 residues. The germline V and J ends were trimmed by 2 bases and 2 bases, with 9 bases remaining between them. In nucleotides, the CDR3 is TGTGCCAGCAGCTCATTTCGACAGAACTATGGCTACACCTTC. As protein: CASSSFRQNYGYTF.

This chain joins TRBV5-1 and TRBJ2-5, with TRBD2 matching 7 bases. The CDR3 sequence is 14 residues long. J was trimmed by 2 bases and V by 6 bases; bases with no gene match: 7. Germline CDR1 and CDR2: SGHRS and YFSETQ. The CDR3 is CASKLTSPQETQYF. CDR3 nucleotides: TGCGCCAGCAAATTGACTAGCCCGCAAGAGACCCAGTACTTC.

The chain couples TRBV12-3 or TRBV12-4 to TRBJ2-1; D gene uncertain. V lost 5 bases and J lost 10, with 15 bases in between. The CDR3 sequence is 13 residues long. CDR3 sequence reads: CASSNSLAREQFF. Here the CDR3 DNA reads TGTGCCAGCAGTAATTCTCTGGCGAGAGAGCAGTTCTTC.

This clonotype has just a few counts. This rearrangement joins TRBV12-3 or TRBV12-4 to TRBJ2-1; 13 bases align to TRBD2. The CDR3 sequence is 14 residues long. V lost 10 bases to trimming and J lost 10 bases; unmatched junction nucleotides: 10. The CDR3 spells CATRTSGRWEEQFF. CDR3 bases: TGTGCCACGCGGACTAGCGGGAGATGGGAAGAGCAGTTCTTC.

This clonotype was seen ten or more times. The chain couples TRBV3-1 to TRBJ1-2; perhaps TRBD1 as D (5 bases). The V end was cut by 4 bases, the J end by 4 bases, with 13 bases between. The germline CDR1 and CDR2 sequences are LGHDT and YNNKEL (reference sequence). CDR3 length equals 14 residues. CDR3 nucleotides: TGTGCCAGCAGCCTAGGGGCGGGCCCCTATGGCTACACCTTC. Translation: CASSLGAGPYGYTF.

The sample holds a few counts of this clonotype. The CDR3 bases are TGTGCCAGCAGCTTACCGGGACTAGCGGGAGATGGGTCTGGGGCAGATACGCAGTATTTT. Translated: CASSLPGLAGDGSGADTQYF. V usage is TRBV7-2 and J usage is TRBJ2-3; 14 bases line up with TRBD2. The CDR3 contains 20 residues. Germline assignment: CDR1 SGHTA and CDR2 FQGNSA. The trim removed 2 bases at V and 4 bases at J, leaving 14 bases unmatched.

The chain is built from TRBV12-3 or TRBV12-4 and TRBJ2-5, with 7 bases fitting TRBD2. This CDR3 has 15 residues. Trimming removed 6 bases from V and 1 base from J; junction bases left unmatched: 8. DNA for the CDR3: TGTGCCAGCAGCTCCAGCGGGGAACTCCAAGAGACCCAGTACTTC. Amino acids: CASSSSGELQETQYF.

This clonotype showed up just a few times. The V and J genes are TRBV7-9 and TRBJ2-1, with D uncertain. The V end lost 0 bases, the J end lost 4 bases, and 10 bases lay between the germline ends. The germline gives CDR1 SEHNR, CDR2 FQNEAQ (reference sequence). The CDR3 runs 15 residues. The CDR3 here is CASSLAGPAYNEQFF. For the CDR3, the DNA is TGTGCCAGCAGCTTAGCAGGGCCCGCTTACAATGAGCAGTTCTTC.

The rearrangement joins TRBV7-9 to TRBJ2-5, with 7 bases that match TRBD1. The CDR3 runs 15 residues. Trimming took 5 bases from V and 5 from J; bases not matched to a gene: 11. Germline CDR1 and CDR2: SEHNR and FQNEAQ (reference sequence). The CDR3 protein is CASSKYYGTDETQYF. The CDR3 DNA follows: TGTGCCAGCAGCAAATACTACGGGACAGATGAGACCCAGTACTTC.

The chain uses TRBV20-1 and TRBJ1-2, with TRBD1 identical over 8 bases. The junction had 15 bases not matched to a gene; V was cut back by 6 bases and J by 6 bases. Germline CDR1 is DFQATT and CDR2 is SNEGSKA (reference sequence). CDR3 length: 15 residues. CDR3 DNA: TGCAGTGCCAGGACAGGGTTTTCTGGGAGAAATGGCTACACCTTC. It is translated as CSARTGFSGRNGYTF.

This chain connects TRBV6-1 to TRBJ2-3, with TRBD2 matching over 7 bases. Germline V gives CDR1 MNHNS, CDR2 SASEGT. This CDR3 has 15 residues. With V trimmed by 8 bases and J by 5 bases, 13 bases remained unmatched. CDR3 in amino acids: CASGRGRALGDTQYF. Written as DNA, the CDR3 is TGTGCCAGCGGGAGGGGACGAGCCCTGGGAGATACGCAGTATTTT.

The V gene is TRBV18, the J gene TRBJ2-1; 10 nucleotides line up with TRBD2. V trimming: 2 bases; J trimming: 5 bases; junction bases outside the gene matches: 9. The CDR3 runs 17 residues. Germline-derived CDR1 and CDR2 are KGHSH and LQKENI. The CDR3 here is CASSPGPLAGANNEQFF. The CDR3, as DNA: TGTGCCAGCTCACCAGGGCCCCTAGCGGGGGCCAACAATGAGCAGTTCTTC.

The chain recombines TRBV6-1 with TRBJ2-1; D possibly corresponds to TRBD2 (6 bases). V was clipped by 4 bases and J by 0 bases, with 10 bases between them. The CDR3 loop spans 15 amino acids. Germline assignment: CDR1 MNHNS and CDR2 SASEGT. The CDR3: CASSAGSSSYNEQFF. The CDR3 DNA reads TGTGCCAGCAGTGCCGGGAGTAGCTCCTACAATGAGCAGTTCTTC.

This clonotype has at least ten counts. This chain connects TRBV20-1 to TRBJ2-7; 8 nucleotides line up with TRBD2. The CDR3 runs 13 residues. CDR1 DFQATT and CDR2 SNEGSKA come from the germline V gene (reference sequence). The junction had 3 bases not matched to a gene; V was cut back by 1 base and J by 4 bases. The DNA for the CDR3 is TGCAGTGCTAGAGTAGCTAGCGGGTACGAGCAGTACTTC. It encodes CSARVASGYEQYF.